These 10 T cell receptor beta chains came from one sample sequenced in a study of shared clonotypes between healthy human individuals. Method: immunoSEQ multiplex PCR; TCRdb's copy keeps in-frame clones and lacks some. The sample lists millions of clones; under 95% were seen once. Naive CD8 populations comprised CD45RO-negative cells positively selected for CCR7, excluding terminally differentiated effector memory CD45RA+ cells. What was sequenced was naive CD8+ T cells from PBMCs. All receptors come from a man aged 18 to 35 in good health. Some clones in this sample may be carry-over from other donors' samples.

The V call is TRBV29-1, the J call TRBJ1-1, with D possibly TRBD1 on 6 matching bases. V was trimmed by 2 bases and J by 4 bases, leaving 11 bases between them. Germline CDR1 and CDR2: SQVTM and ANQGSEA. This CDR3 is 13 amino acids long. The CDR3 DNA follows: TGCAGCGTTGAATGGGGGCTGGGCACTGAAGCTTTCTTT. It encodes CSVEWGLGTEAFF.

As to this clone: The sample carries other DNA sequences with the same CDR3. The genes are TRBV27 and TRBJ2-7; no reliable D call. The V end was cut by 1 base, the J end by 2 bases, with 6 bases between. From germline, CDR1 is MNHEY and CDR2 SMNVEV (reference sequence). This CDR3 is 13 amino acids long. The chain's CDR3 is CASSLYPTYEQYF. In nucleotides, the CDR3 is TGTGCCAGCAGTTTATACCCTACCTACGAGCAGTACTTC.

The CDR3: CASTTISSYNEQFF. The CDR3 nucleotides are TGTGCCAGCACCACCATAAGCTCCTACAATGAGCAGTTCTTC. The chain recombines TRBV7-9 with TRBJ2-1; no reliable D call. V was shortened by 7 bases and J by 0 bases, with 10 bases between the two germline ends. Germline lookup yields CDR1 SEHNR and CDR2 FQNEAQ (reference sequence). This CDR3 contains 14 residues.

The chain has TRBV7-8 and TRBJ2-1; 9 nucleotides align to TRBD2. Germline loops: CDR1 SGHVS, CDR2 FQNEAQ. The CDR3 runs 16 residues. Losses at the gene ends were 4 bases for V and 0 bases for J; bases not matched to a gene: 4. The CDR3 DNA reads TGTGCCAGCAGCTACCTAGCGGGGACCTCCTACAATGAGCAGTTCTTC. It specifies CASSYLAGTSYNEQFF. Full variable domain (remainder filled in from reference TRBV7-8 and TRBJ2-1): GAGVSQSPRYKVAKRGQDVALRCDPISGHVSLFWYQQALGQGPEFLTYFQNEAQLDKSGLPSDRFFAERPEGSVSTLKIQRTQQEDSAVYLCASSYLAGTSYNEQFFGPGTRLTVL.

CDR3 coding DNA: TGTGCCAGCAGCGTAGTTGGCAGAGCCCAAGAGACCCAGTACTTC. This sequence encodes CASSVVGRAQETQYF. The rearrangement joins TRBV9 to TRBJ2-5; unclear D gene. The germline gives CDR1 SGDLS, CDR2 YYNGEE. Trimming pared 0 bases from V and 1 base from J, leaving 10 bases between. This CDR3 contains 15 residues.

The CDR3 protein is CASSFGSGGTGELFF. In DNA form, the CDR3 reads TGTGCCAGCAGCTTCGGTAGCGGGGGAACCGGGGAGCTGTTTTTT. The V gene is TRBV7-6, the J gene TRBJ2-2; 9 bases are a match to TRBD2. This CDR3 has 15 residues. Looked up from germline, CDR1 is SGHVS and CDR2 is FNYEAQ. V dropped 3 bases and J dropped 5; count of bases not matched to a gene: 4.

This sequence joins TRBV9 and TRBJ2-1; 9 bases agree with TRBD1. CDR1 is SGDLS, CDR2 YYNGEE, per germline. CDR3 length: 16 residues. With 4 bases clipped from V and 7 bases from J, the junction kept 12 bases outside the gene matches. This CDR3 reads CASSLQPGQGANEQFF. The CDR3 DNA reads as TGTGCCAGCAGCCTCCAGCCGGGACAGGGTGCAAATGAGCAGTTCTTC.

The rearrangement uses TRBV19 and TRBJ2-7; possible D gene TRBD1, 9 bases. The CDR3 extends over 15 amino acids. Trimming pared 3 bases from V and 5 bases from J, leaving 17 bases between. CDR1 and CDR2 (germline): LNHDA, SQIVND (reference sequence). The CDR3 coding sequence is TGTGCCAGTAGTATCGGGGGGGACAGGGCCAACGAGCAGTACTTC. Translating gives CASSIGGDRANEQYF.

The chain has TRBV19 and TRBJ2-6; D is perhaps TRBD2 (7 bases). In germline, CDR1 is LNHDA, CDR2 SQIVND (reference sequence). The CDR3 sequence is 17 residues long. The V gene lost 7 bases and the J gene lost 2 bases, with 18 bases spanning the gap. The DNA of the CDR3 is TGTGCCAGTACCCCGAGGAAAGGGGGGGCTGGGGCCAACGTCCTGACTTTC. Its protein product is CASTPRKGGAGANVLTF.

CDR3: CASRRTASNQPQHF. The CDR3 DNA reads TGTGCCAGCAGGCGGACCGCTAGCAATCAGCCCCAGCATTTT. The V gene is TRBV27, the J gene TRBJ1-5; no firm D call. This CDR3 contains 14 residues. V was clipped by 6 bases and J by 0 bases, with 9 bases between them. The germline V gene has CDR1 MNHEY and CDR2 SMNVEV (reference sequence).